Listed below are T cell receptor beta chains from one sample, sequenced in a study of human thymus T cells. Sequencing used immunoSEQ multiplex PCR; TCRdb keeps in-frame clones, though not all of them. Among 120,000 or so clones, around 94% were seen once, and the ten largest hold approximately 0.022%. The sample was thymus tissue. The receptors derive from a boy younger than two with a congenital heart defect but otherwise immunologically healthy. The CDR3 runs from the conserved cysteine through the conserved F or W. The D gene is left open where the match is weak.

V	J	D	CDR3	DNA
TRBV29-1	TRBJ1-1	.	CSVEFGRREVTEAFF	TGCAGCGTTGAATTTGGGCGGCGGGAGGTCACTGAAGCTTTCTTT
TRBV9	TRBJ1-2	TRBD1	CASSVEGGTEHPNYGYTF	TGTGCCAGCAGCGTAGAAGGCGGGACAGAACATCCTAACTATGGCTACACCTTC
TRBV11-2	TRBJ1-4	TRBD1	CASSFPGTEKYEKLFF	TGTGCCAGCAGCTTCCCCGGGACAGAGAAATATGAAAAACTGTTTTTT
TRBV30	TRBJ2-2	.	CAWRPPLLGGDTGELFF	TGTGCCTGGAGACCACCCCTCTTAGGGGGGGACACCGGGGAGCTGTTTTTT
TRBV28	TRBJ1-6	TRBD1	CASSDRGNSPLHF	TGTGCCAGCTCGGACAGGGGAAATTCACCCCTCCACTTT
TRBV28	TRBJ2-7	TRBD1	CASRDERDRDSYEQYF	TGTGCCAGCAGGGACGAAAGGGACAGAGACTCCTACGAGCAGTACTTC
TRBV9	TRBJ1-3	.	CASSVDLGNTIYF	TGTGCCAGCAGCGTAGATTTAGGAAACACCATATATTTT
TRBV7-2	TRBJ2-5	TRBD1	CASSLIQGASPETQYF	TGTGCCAGCAGCTTAATACAGGGGGCGAGCCCCGAGACCCAGTACTTC
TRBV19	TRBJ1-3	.	CASTERSGNTIYF	TGTGCCAGTACTGAGAGATCCGGAAACACCATATATTTT
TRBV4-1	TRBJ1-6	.	CASSQWTPTSRNSPLHF	TGCGCCAGCAGCCAATGGACCCCTACGTCCCGTAATTCACCCCTCCACTTT
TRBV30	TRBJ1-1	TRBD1	CAWSAPSDRARRGFEAFF	TGTGCCTGGAGTGCACCCAGTGACAGGGCACGGAGGGGGTTTGAAGCTTTCTTT
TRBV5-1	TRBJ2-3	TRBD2	CASSLQLAGGSSTDTQYF	TGCGCCAGCAGCTTGCAACTAGCGGGGGGATCTAGCACAGATACGCAGTATTTT
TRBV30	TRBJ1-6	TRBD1	CAWSVGRGLSPLHF	TGTGCCTGGAGTGTGGGTAGGGGGCTCTCACCCCTCCACTTT
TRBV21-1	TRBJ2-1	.	CASSKTIQRGNYNEQFF	TGTGCCAGCAGCAAAACTATCCAGCGGGGGAACTACAATGAGCAGTTCTTC
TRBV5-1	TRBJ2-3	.	CASRQPGGGITDTQYF	TGCGCCAGCAGACAACCGGGTGGGGGCATCACAGATACGCAGTATTTT
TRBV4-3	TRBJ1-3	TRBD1	CASSQDYRGSGNTIYF	TGCGCCAGCAGCCAAGATTACAGGGGCTCTGGAAACACCATATATTTT
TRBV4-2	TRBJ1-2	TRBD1	CASSLGLQGACGYTF	TGTGCCAGCAGCCTGGGATTACAGGGGGCCTGCGGCTACACCTTC
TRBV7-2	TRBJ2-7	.	CASSPGATYEQYF	TGTGCCAGCAGTCCGGGGGCCACCTACGAGCAGTACTTC
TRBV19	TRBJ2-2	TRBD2	CASSTPGLAGNTGELFF	TGTGCCAGTAGTACGCCTGGACTAGCGGGGAACACCGGGGAGCTGTTTTTT
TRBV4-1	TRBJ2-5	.	CASNLYQGQETQYF	TGCGCCAGCAATTTATACCAGGGGCAAGAGACCCAGTACTTC
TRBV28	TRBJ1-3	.	CASSRKGVKGNTIYF	TGTGCCAGCAGTCGAAAGGGGGTAAAAGGAAACACCATATATTTT
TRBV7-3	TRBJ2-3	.	CASSPDTSTDTQYF	TGTGCCAGCAGCCCCGACACTAGCACAGATACGCAGTATTTT